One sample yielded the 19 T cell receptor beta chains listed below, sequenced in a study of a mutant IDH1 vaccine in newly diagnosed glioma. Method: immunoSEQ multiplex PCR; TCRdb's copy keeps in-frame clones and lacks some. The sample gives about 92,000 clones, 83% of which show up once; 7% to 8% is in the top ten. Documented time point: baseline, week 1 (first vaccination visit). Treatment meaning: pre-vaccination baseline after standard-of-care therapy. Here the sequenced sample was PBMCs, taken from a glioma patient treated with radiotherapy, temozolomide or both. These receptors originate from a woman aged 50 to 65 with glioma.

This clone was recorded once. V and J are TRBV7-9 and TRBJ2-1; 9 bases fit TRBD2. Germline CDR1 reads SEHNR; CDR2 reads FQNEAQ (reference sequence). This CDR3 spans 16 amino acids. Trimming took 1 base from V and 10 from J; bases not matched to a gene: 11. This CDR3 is CASSLGVAGEPGEQFF. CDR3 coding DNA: TGTGCCAGCAGCTTAGGGGTAGCGGGGGAACCGGGAGAGCAGTTCTTC.

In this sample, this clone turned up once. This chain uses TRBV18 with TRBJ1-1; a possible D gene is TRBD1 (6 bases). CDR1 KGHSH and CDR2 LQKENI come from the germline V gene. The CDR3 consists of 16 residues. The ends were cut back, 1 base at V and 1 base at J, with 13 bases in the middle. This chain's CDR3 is CASSPQWGAGNTEAFF. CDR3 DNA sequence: TGTGCCAGCTCACCACAATGGGGGGCTGGGAACACTGAAGCTTTCTTT. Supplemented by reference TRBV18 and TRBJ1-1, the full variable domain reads NAGVMQNPRHLVRRRGQEARLRCSPMKGHSHVYWYRQLPEEGLKFMVYLQKENIIDESGMPKERFSAEFPKEGPSILRIQQVVRGDSAAYFCASSPQWGAGNTEAFFGQGTRLTVV.

The CDR3, as DNA: TGTGCCAGCAGCTTAGTACAGGGTAAGACTGAAGCTTTCTTT. Translation gives CASSLVQGKTEAFF. This chain connects TRBV11-2 to TRBJ1-1; D might be TRBD1 (6 bases). The CDR3 has 14 residues. V dropped 1 base and J dropped 5 bases, with 11 bases sitting between them. Germline CDR1 and CDR2: SGHAT and FQNNGV.

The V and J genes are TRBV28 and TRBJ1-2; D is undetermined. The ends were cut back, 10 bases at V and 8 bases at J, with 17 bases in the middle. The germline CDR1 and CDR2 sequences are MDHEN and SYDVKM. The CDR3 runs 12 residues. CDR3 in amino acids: CATLDQFWGYTF. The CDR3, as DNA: TGTGCCACCCTAGACCAGTTTTGGGGCTACACCTTC.

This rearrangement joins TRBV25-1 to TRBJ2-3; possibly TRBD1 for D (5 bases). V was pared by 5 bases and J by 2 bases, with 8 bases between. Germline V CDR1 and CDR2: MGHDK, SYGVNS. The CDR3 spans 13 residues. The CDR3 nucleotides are TGTGCCAGCAGTCTAGGGGCCACAGATACGCAGTATTTT. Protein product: CASSLGATDTQYF.

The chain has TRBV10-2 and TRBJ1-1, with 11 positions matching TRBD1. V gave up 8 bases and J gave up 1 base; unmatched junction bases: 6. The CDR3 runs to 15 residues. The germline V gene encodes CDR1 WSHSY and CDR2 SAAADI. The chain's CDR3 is CASVRDRGGNTEAFF. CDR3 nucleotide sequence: TGCGCCAGCGTACGGGACAGGGGGGGGAACACTGAAGCTTTCTTT.

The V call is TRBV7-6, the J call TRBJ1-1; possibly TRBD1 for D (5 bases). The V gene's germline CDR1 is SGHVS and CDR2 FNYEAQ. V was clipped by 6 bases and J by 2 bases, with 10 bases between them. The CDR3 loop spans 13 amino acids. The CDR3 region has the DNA TGTGCCAGCAGATCGACAGCAAACACTGAAGCTTTCTTT. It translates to CASRSTANTEAFF.

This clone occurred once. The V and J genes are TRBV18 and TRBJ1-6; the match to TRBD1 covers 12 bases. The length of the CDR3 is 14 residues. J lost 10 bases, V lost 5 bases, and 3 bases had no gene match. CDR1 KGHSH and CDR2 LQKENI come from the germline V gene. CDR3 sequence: CASSRDRGQSPLHF. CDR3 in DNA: TGTGCCAGCTCAAGGGACAGGGGGCAGTCACCCCTCCACTTT.

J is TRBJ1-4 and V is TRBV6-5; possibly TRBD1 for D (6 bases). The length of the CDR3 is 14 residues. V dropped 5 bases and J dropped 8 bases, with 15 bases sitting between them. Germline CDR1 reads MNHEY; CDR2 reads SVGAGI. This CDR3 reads CASSRGRGWEKLFF. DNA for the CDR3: TGTGCCAGCAGTCGGGGCAGGGGATGGGAAAAACTGTTTTTT.

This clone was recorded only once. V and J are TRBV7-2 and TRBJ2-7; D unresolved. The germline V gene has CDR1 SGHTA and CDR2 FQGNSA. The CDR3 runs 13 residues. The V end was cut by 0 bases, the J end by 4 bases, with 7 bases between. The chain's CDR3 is CASSLAPKYEQYF. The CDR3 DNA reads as TGTGCCAGCAGCTTAGCGCCGAAATACGAGCAGTACTTC.

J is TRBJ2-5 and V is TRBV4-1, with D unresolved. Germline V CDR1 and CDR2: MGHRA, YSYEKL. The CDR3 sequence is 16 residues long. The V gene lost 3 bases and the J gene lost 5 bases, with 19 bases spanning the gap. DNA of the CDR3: TGCGCCAGCAGCCACCCGCAGGACCTCCAAGGGGAGACCCAGTACTTC. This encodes CASSHPQDLQGETQYF.

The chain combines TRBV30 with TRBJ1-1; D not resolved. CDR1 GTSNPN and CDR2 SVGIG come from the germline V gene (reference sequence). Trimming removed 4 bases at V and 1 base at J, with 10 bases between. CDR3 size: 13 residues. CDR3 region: CAWKSWANTEAFF. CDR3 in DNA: TGTGCCTGGAAATCGTGGGCGAACACTGAAGCTTTCTTT.

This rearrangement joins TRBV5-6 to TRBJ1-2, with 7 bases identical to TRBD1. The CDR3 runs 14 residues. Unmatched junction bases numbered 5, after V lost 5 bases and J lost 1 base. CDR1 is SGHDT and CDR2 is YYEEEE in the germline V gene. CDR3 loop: CASSSGQNNYGYTF. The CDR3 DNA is TGTGCCAGCAGTTCGGGACAGAATAACTATGGCTACACCTTC.

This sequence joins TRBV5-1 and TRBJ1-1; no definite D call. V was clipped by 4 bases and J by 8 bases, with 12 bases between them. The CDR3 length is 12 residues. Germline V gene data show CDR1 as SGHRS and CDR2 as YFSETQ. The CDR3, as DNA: TGCGCCAGCAGCCTCCCGGCGTCAGAAGCTTTCTTT. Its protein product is CASSLPASEAFF.

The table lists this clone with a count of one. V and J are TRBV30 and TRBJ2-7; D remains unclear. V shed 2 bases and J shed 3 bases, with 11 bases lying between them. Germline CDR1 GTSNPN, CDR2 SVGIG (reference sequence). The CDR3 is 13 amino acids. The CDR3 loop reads CAWSRKNLYEQYF. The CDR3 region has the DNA TGTGCCTGGAGTCGGAAAAACCTCTACGAGCAGTACTTC. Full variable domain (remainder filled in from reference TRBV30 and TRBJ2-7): SQTIHQWPATLVQPVGSPLSLECTVEGTSNPNLYWYRQAAGRGLQLLFYSVGIGQISSEVPQNLSASRPQDRQFILSSKKLLLSDSGFYLCAWSRKNLYEQYFGPGTRLTVT.

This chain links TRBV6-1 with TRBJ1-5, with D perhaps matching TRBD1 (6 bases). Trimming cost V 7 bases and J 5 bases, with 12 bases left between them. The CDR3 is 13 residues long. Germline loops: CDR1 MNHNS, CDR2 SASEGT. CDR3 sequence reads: CASKGDGYQPQHF. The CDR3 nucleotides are TGTGCCAGCAAGGGGGACGGCTATCAGCCCCAGCATTTT.

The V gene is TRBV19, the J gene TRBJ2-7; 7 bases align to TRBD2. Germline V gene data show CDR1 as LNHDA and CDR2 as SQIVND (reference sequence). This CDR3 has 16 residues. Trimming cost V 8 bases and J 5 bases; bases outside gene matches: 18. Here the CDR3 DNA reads TGTGCCAGTCATTCACTCGACGGGAGAGGGAGGGACGAGCAGTACTTC. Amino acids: CASHSLDGRGRDEQYF.

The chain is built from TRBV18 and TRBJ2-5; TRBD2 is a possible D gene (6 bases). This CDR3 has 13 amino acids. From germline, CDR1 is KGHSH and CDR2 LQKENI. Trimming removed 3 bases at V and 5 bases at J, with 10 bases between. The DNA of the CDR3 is TGTGCCAGCTCACCTGCAGGAGGGGAGACCCAGTACTTC. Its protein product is CASSPAGGETQYF.

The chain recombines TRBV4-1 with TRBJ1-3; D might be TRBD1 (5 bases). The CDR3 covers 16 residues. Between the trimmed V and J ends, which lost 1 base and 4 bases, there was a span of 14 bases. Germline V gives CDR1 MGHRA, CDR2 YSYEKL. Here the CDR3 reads CASSQGGSEPGNTIYF. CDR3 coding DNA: TGCGCCAGCAGCCAAGGGGGCAGCGAGCCGGGAAACACCATATATTTT.